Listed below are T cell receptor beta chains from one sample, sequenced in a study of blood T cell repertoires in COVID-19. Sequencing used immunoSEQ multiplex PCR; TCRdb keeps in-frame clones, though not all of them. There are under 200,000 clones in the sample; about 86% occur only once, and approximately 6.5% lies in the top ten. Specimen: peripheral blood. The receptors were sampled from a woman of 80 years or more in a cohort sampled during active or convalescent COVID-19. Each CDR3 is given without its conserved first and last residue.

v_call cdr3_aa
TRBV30 AWNRHRGSGNTIY
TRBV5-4 ASSTDRGFEQY
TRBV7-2 ASSLGRDQPQH
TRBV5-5 ASSLEWPQLGGNTIY
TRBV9 ASSAEGQVNTGELF
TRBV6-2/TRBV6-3 ASSLLGTGEGQPQH
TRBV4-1 ASSQDWRGTQY
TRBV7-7 ASSPDRVKVHDTEAF
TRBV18 ASSTGTRNNSPLH
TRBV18 ASSPPGQRSSTDTQY
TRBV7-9 ASSLDNRGRNQPQH
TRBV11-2 ASSSGTLTYEQY
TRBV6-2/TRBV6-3 ASSLSGKGGETQY
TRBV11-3 ASRPPGTGESNEQF
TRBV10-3 AISEAGTGAGDYGYT
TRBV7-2 ASSLDPLSGGTQY
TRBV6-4 ASSEALNTPLH
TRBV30 AWSPHGRETQY
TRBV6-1 ASSDQTGSTEAF
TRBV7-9 ATLTSGRTGELF
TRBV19 ASSNDRNQPQH
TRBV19 ASIFYTEAF
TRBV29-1 SVGQRNGGYGYT
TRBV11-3 ASRSDRGELF
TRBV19 ASSVRSLLYGYT
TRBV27 ASQGLVVGAYEQY
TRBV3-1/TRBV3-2 ASISGGGRETQY
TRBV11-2 ASSPTTGGGELF
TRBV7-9 ALGMGQTSQDTQY
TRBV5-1 ASSSGHTLSLNTEAF
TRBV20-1 SASQGPANYGYT
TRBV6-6 ASSPGSQF
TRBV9 ASSVEWTAQETQY
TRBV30 AWSGGGRTTYEQY
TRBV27 ASSLYCTGELF
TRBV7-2 ASGGSHGYT